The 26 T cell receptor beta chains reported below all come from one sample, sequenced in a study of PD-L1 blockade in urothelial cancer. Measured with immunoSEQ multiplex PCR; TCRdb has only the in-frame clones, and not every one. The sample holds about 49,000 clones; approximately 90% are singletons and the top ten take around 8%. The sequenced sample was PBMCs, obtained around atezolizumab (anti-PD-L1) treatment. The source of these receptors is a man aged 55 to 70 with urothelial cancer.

This CDR3 reads CASSPTGLKTQYF. The CDR3 region has the DNA TGTGCCAGCAGCCCTACAGGGTTAAAGACCCAGTACTTC. V usage is TRBV13 and J usage is TRBJ2-5; possibly TRBD1 for D (6 bases). This CDR3 is 13 amino acids long. In germline, CDR1 is PRHDT, CDR2 FYEKMQ (reference sequence). V was pared by 5 bases and J by 6 bases, with 13 bases between. The entire variable domain, with the rest obtained from reference TRBV13 and TRBJ2-5, is as follows: AAGVIQSPRHLIKEKRETATLKCYPIPRHDTVYWYQQGPGQDPQFLISFYEKMQSDKGSIPDRFSAQQFSDYHSELNMSSLELGDSALYFCASSPTGLKTQYFGPGTRLLVL.

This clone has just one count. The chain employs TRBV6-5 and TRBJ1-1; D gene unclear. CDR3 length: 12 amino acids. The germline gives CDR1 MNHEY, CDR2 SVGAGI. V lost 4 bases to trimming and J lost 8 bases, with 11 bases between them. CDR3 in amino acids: CASSWAAGEAFF. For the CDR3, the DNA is TGTGCCAGCAGTTGGGCCGCGGGGGAAGCTTTCTTT.

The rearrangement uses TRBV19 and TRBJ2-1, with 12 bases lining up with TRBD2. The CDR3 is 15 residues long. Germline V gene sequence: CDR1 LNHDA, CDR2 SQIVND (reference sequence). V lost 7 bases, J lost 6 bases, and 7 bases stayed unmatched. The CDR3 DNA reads TGTGCCAGTAACTCAGCTAGCGGGGGGGCCAATGAGCAGTTCTTC. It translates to CASNSASGGANEQFF.

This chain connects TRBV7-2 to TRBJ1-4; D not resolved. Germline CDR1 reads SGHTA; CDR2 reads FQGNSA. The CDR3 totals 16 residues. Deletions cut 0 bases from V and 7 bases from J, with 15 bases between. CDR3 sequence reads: CASSLAWQAEGEKLFF. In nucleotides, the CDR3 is TGTGCCAGCAGCTTAGCCTGGCAGGCCGAGGGTGAAAAACTGTTTTTT.

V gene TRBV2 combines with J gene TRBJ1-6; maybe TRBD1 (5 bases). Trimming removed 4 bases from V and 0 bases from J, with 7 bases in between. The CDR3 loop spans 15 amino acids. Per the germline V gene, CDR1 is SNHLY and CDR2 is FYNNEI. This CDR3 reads CASSARGSYNSPLHF. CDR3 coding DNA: TGTGCCAGCAGTGCAAGGGGCTCCTATAATTCACCCCTCCACTTT.

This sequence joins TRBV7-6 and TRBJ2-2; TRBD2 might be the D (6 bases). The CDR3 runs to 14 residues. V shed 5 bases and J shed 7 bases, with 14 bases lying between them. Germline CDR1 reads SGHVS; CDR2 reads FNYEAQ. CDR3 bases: TGTGCCAGCAGCAGTTCTAACGGGGGCGGGGAGCTGTTTTTT. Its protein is CASSSSNGGGELFF.

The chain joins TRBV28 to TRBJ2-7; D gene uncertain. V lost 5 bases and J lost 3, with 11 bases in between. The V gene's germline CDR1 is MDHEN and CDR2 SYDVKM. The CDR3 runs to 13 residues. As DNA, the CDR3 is TGTGCCAGCAGTACCCCCTCAGTCTACGAGCAGTACTTC. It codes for CASSTPSVYEQYF.

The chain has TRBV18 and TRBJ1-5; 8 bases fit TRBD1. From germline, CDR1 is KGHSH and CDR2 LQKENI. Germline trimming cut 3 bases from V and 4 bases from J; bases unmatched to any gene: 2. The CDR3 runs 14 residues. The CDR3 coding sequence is TGTGCCAGCTCACCGGGACAGGTAAATCAGCCCCAGCATTTT. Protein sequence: CASSPGQVNQPQHF. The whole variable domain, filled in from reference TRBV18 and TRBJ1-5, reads NAGVMQNPRHLVRRRGQEARLRCSPMKGHSHVYWYRQLPEEGLKFMVYLQKENIIDESGMPKERFSAEFPKEGPSILRIQQVVRGDSAAYFCASSPGQVNQPQHFGDGTRLSIL.

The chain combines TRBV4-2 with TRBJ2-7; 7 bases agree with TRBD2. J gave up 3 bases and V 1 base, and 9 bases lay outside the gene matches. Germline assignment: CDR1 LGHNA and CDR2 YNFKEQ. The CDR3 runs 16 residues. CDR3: CASSQGAGLSIYEQYF. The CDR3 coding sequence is TGTGCCAGCAGCCAAGGAGCGGGATTATCAATCTACGAGCAGTACTTC.

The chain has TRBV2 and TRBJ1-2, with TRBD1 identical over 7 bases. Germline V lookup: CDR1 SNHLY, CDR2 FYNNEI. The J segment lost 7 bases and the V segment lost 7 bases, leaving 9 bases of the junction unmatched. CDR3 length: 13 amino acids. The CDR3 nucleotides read TGTGCCAGCAAAAGAGGGGGCGCCGGTGGCTACACCTTC. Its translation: CASKRGGAGGYTF.

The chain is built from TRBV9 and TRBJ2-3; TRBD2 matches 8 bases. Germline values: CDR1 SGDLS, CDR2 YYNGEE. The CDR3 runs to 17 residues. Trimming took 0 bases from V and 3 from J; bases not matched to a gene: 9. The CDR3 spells CASSVDMSGGPTDTQYF. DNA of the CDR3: TGTGCCAGCAGCGTAGATATGAGCGGGGGCCCGACAGATACGCAGTATTTT.

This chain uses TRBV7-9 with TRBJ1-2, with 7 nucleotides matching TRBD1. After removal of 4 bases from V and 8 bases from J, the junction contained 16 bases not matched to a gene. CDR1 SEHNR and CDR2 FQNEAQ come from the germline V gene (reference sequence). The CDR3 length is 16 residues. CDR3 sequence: CASSWDSPLGFGGYTF. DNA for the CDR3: TGTGCCAGCAGCTGGGACAGCCCTTTGGGCTTCGGCGGCTACACCTTC.

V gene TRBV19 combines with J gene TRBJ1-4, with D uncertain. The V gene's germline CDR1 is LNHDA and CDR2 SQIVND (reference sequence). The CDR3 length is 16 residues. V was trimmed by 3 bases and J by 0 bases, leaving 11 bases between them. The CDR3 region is CASSIVHGATNEKLFF. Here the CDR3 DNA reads TGTGCCAGTAGTATCGTCCACGGGGCAACTAATGAAAAACTGTTTTTT.

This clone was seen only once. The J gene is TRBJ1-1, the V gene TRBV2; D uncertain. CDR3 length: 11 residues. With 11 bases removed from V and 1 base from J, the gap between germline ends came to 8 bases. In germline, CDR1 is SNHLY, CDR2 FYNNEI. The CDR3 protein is CALQRNTEAFF. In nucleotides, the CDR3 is TGTGCCCTACAGAGGAACACTGAAGCTTTCTTT.

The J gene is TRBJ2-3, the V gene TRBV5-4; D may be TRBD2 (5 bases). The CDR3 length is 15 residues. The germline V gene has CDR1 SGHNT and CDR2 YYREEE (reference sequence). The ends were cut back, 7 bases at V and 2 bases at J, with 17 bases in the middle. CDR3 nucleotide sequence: TGTGCCAGCCCGGGTATGGCGGGTGACACAGATACGCAGTATTTT. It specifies CASPGMAGDTDTQYF.

This chain's CDR3 is CASSRQGNTEAFF. CDR3 DNA: TGTGCCAGCAGTAGACAGGGGAATACTGAAGCTTTCTTT. J is TRBJ1-1 and V is TRBV27; 8 bases match TRBD1. The CDR3 length is 13 residues. The J segment lost 5 bases and the V segment lost 5 bases, leaving 4 bases of the junction unmatched. The germline CDR1 and CDR2 sequences are MNHEY and SMNVEV (reference sequence).

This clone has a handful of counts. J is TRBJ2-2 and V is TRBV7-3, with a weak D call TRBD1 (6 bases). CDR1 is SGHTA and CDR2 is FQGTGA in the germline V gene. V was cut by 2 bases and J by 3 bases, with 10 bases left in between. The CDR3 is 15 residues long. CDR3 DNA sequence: TGTGCCAGCAGCTTATTGGGGGCTGACACCGGGGAGCTGTTTTTT. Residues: CASSLLGADTGELFF.

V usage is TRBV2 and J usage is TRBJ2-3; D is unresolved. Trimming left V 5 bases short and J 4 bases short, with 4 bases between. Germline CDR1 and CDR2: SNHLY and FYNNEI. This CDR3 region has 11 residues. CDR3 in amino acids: CASSFSDTQYF. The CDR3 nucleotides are TGTGCCAGCAGTTTCTCAGATACGCAGTATTTT.

CDR3 coding DNA: TGTGCCAGCAGCTTAACGACAGGGGTGGGGTCCTACAATGAGCAGTTCTTC. Its translation is CASSLTTGVGSYNEQFF. The chain has TRBV11-2 and TRBJ2-1; TRBD1 matches at 8 bases. CDR3 length: 17 residues. The germline V gene has CDR1 SGHAT and CDR2 FQNNGV. Unmatched junction bases numbered 7, after V lost 2 bases and J lost 1 base. Together with reference TRBV11-2 and TRBJ2-1, the CDR3 gives the full variable domain: EAGVAQSPRYKIIEKRQSVAFWCNPISGHATLYWYQQILGQGPKLLIQFQNNGVVDDSQLPKDRFSAERLKGVDSTLKIQPAKLEDSAVYLCASSLTTGVGSYNEQFFGPGTRLTVL.

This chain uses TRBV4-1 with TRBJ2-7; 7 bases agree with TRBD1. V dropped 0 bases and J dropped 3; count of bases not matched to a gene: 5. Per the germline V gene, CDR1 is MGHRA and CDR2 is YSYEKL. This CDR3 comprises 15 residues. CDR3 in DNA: TGCGCCAGCAGCCAAGAAGATACAGGGGACTACGAGCAGTACTTC. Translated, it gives CASSQEDTGDYEQYF.

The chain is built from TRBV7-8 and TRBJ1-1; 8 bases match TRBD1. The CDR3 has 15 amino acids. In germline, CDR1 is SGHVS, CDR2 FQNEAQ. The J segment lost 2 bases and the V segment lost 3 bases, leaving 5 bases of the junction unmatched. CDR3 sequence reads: CASSLGRGRNTEAFF. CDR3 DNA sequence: TGTGCCAGCAGCTTGGGCAGGGGGCGAAACACTGAAGCTTTCTTT. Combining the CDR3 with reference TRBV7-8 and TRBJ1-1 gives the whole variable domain GAGVSQSPRYKVAKRGQDVALRCDPISGHVSLFWYQQALGQGPEFLTYFQNEAQLDKSGLPSDRFFAERPEGSVSTLKIQRTQQEDSAVYLCASSLGRGRNTEAFFGQGTRLTVV.

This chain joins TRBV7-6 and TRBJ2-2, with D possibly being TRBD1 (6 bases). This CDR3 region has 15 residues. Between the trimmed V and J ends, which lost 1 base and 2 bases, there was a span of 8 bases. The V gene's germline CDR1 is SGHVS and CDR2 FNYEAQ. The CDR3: CASSLGGTNTGELFF. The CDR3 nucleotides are TGTGCCAGCAGCTTAGGGGGGACAAACACCGGGGAGCTGTTTTTT. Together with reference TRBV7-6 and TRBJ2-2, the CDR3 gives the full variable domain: GAGVSQSPRYKVTKRGQDVALRCDPISGHVSLYWYRQALGQGPEFLTYFNYEAQQDKSGLPNDRFSAERPEGSISTLTIQRTEQRDSAMYRCASSLGGTNTGELFFGEGSRLTVL.

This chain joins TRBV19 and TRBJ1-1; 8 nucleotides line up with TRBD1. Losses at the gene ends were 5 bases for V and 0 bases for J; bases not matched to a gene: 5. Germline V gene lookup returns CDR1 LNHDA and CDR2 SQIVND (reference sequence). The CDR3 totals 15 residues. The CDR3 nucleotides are TGTGCCAGTAGTCTCCAGGGGGCCATGAACACTGAAGCTTTCTTT. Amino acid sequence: CASSLQGAMNTEAFF.

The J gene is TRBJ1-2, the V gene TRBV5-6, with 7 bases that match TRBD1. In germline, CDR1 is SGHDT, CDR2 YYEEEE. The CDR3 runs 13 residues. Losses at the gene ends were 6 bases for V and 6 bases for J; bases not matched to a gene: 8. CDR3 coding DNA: TGTGCCAGCAACGCTTATACAGGGGATGGCTACACCTTC. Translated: CASNAYTGDGYTF. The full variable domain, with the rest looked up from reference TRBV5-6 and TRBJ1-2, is DAGVTQSPTHLIKTRGQQVTLRCSPKSGHDTVSWYQQALGQGPQFIFQYYEEEERQRGNFPDRFSGHQFPNYSSELNVNALLLGDSALYLCASNAYTGDGYTFGSGTRLTVV.

CDR3 amino acids: CASLWGGLAYNEQFF. The CDR3 nucleotides read TGTGCCAGCCTTTGGGGGGGGCTTGCCTACAATGAGCAGTTCTTC. This chain links TRBV5-6 with TRBJ2-1; D possibly corresponds to TRBD2 (7 bases). The CDR3 covers 15 residues. V was cut by 7 bases and J by 2 bases, with 16 bases left in between. The germline CDR1 and CDR2 sequences are SGHDT and YYEEEE.

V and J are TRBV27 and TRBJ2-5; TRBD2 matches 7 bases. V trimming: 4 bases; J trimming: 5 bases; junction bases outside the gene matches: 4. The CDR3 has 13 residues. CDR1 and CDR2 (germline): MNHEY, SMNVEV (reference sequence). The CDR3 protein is CASSWGGEETQYF. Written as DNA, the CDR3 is TGTGCCAGCAGTTGGGGGGGTGAGGAGACCCAGTACTTC.